The 27 T cell receptor beta chains below were found in one sample sequenced in a study of human thymus T cells. Sequenced by immunoSEQ multiplex PCR; TCRdb stores in-frame clones only, minus some. The sample carries roughly 86,000 clones, around 96% recorded once. Thymic tissue was derived from resections collected during corrective heart surgery. Sequencing input: thymus tissue. Source of these receptors: a boy under two years old with a congenital heart defect but otherwise immunologically healthy.

The chain employs TRBV11-2 and TRBJ1-5, with D perhaps matching TRBD1 (5 bases). Germline CDR1 reads SGHAT; CDR2 reads FQNNGV. Trimming removed 3 bases at V and 3 bases at J, with 18 bases between. The CDR3 is made up of 17 amino acids. CDR3 bases: TGTGCCAGCAGCTTGGATGCGAGGGGAAGAGACAATCAGCCCCAGCATTTT. This sequence encodes CASSLDARGRDNQPQHF.

The chain combines TRBV11-3 with TRBJ1-2; D gene uncertain. Germline CDR1 reads SGHNT; CDR2 reads YENEEA. This CDR3 region has 13 residues. V was trimmed by 2 bases and J by 8 bases, leaving 12 bases between them. The CDR3 region is CASSLYRQLGYTF. CDR3 coding DNA: TGTGCCAGCAGCTTATATCGGCAGCTCGGCTACACCTTC.

J is TRBJ2-7 and V is TRBV28, with a possible D match to TRBD2 (5 bases). Germline-derived CDR1 and CDR2 are MDHEN and SYDVKM. V was trimmed by 6 bases and J by 6 bases, leaving 12 bases between them. The CDR3 is 12 residues long. CDR3: CASSRGKGEQYF. The CDR3 coding sequence is TGTGCCAGCAGCCGGGGTAAGGGCGAGCAGTACTTC.

This chain uses TRBV5-1 with TRBJ1-1, with D perhaps matching TRBD1 (5 bases). Trimming removed 4 bases from V and 4 bases from J, with 20 bases in between. Germline V lookup: CDR1 SGHRS, CDR2 YFSETQ. The CDR3 is made up of 16 amino acids. CDR3 sequence reads: CASSNTGRESGTEAFF. The DNA for the CDR3 is TGCGCCAGCAGCAATACGGGACGGGAATCTGGCACTGAAGCTTTCTTT.

CDR3 amino acids: CASSQWGTDSTEAFF. In DNA form, the CDR3 reads TGTGCCAGCAGCCAATGGGGAACAGATAGCACTGAAGCTTTCTTT. J is TRBJ1-1 and V is TRBV5-4, with D hard to call. The ends were cut back, 4 bases at V and 4 bases at J, with 17 bases in the middle. CDR1 and CDR2 from the germline V gene are SGHNT and YYREEE (reference sequence). The CDR3 sequence is 15 residues long.

This chain links TRBV12-5 with TRBJ2-3; D uncertain. CDR3 size: 11 residues. Germline CDR1 is LGHNT and CDR2 is FRNRAP. V lost 5 bases, J lost 3 bases, and 3 bases lay in between. Written as DNA, the CDR3 is TGTGCTAGTGGTATAACAGATACGCAGTATTTT. Protein: CASGITDTQYF.

The V call is TRBV20-1, the J call TRBJ1-6, with D tentatively TRBD1 (5 bases). Trimming removed 3 bases at V and 15 bases at J, with 12 bases between. Germline V gene lookup returns CDR1 DFQATT and CDR2 SNEGSKA (reference sequence). This CDR3 comprises 11 residues. This CDR3 reads CSARLWGVLHF. CDR3 coding DNA: TGCAGTGCTAGGCTATGGGGGGTCCTCCACTTT.

The V gene is TRBV11-2, the J gene TRBJ2-7, with D perhaps matching TRBD2 (6 bases). The ends were cut back, 1 base at V and 0 bases at J, with 13 bases in the middle. CDR1 is SGHAT and CDR2 is FQNNGV in the germline V gene. The CDR3 extends over 16 amino acids. CDR3 protein: CASSLVSRAGSYEQYF. CDR3 nucleotide sequence: TGTGCCAGCAGCTTAGTGTCGAGAGCGGGCTCCTACGAGCAGTACTTC.

This chain joins TRBV4-3 and TRBJ1-1, with D perhaps matching TRBD1 (5 bases). The germline V gene has CDR1 LGHNA and CDR2 YSLEER. The CDR3 extends over 19 amino acids. V lost 1 base to trimming and J lost 1 base, with 22 bases between them. CDR3 coding DNA: TGCGCCAGCAGCCAAGGATGGGGGAAGAAGAGGAATGGGAACACTGAAGCTTTCTTT. Translation: CASSQGWGKKRNGNTEAFF.

V usage is TRBV5-4 and J usage is TRBJ1-2; 7 bases are a match to TRBD1. Germline V lookup: CDR1 SGHNT, CDR2 YYREEE (reference sequence). The V segment lost 4 bases and the J segment 8 bases; nucleotides outside the gene matches: 11. CDR3 length: 14 residues. The CDR3 coding sequence is TGTGCCAGCAGCAGAAAAGACAGGGAGACCGGCTACACCTTC. Translated: CASSRKDRETGYTF.

The V call is TRBV6-6, the J call TRBJ1-2; possibly TRBD1 for D (6 bases). Trimming left V 6 bases short and J 6 bases short, with 20 bases between. The germline gives CDR1 MNHNY, CDR2 SVGAGI (reference sequence). The CDR3 consists of 15 residues. CDR3 protein: CASRNTKDSPDGYTF. The CDR3 DNA sequence: TGTGCCAGCAGGAATACTAAGGACAGTCCCGATGGCTACACCTTC.

The chain is built from TRBV11-3 and TRBJ2-3; 9 positions agree with TRBD2. V was clipped by 5 bases and J by 5 bases; unmatched bases: 11. In germline, CDR1 is SGHNT, CDR2 YENEEA. This CDR3 spans 16 amino acids. CDR3 residues: CASSPGASGTGDTQYF. CDR3 DNA sequence: TGTGCCAGCAGCCCGGGGGCTAGCGGGACCGGAGATACGCAGTATTTT.

The J gene is TRBJ2-4, the V gene TRBV27; no firm D call. Trimming removed 3 bases from V and 3 bases from J, with 18 bases in between. This CDR3 is 17 amino acids long. The germline V gene encodes CDR1 MNHEY and CDR2 SMNVEV (reference sequence). CDR3 loop: CASSFSQELYDKNIQYF. The CDR3 coding sequence is TGTGCCAGCAGTTTCTCGCAAGAACTTTATGACAAAAACATTCAGTACTTC.

The chain is built from TRBV11-2 and TRBJ2-5; a weak D match, TRBD2 (6 bases). CDR1 is SGHAT, CDR2 FQNNGV, per germline. The CDR3 has 16 residues. Deletions cut 4 bases from V and 3 bases from J, with 18 bases between. This chain's CDR3 is CASSSGPMRGKETQYF. DNA of the CDR3: TGTGCCAGCAGCTCCGGGCCTATGCGGGGCAAAGAGACCCAGTACTTC.

This rearrangement joins TRBV9 to TRBJ2-1; D tentatively fits TRBD1 or TRBD2 (5 bases each). The germline V gene encodes CDR1 SGDLS and CDR2 YYNGEE. V dropped 0 bases and J dropped 0 bases, with 10 bases sitting between them. This CDR3 region has 16 residues. In DNA, the CDR3 is TGTGCCAGCAGCGTAGGCCCGGGGCGCTCCTACAATGAGCAGTTCTTC. This codes for CASSVGPGRSYNEQFF.

This sequence joins TRBV4-1 and TRBJ1-2, with a weak D call TRBD1 (5 bases). The CDR3 spans 15 residues. The germline V gene encodes CDR1 MGHRA and CDR2 YSYEKL. The V end lost 4 bases, the J end lost 4 bases, and 16 bases lay between the germline ends. The CDR3 coding sequence is TGCGCCAGCAGCCGGACTCGGGGGAGAGGCTATGGCTACACCTTC. This codes for CASSRTRGRGYGYTF.

This chain joins TRBV11-3 and TRBJ1-2, with D hard to call. CDR3 size: 14 residues. The V end was cut by 5 bases, the J end by 6 bases, with 16 bases between. The germline V gene encodes CDR1 SGHNT and CDR2 YENEEA. In nucleotides, the CDR3 is TGTGCCAGCAGCCCCCGAGCCCGGGTCGATGGCTACACCTTC. Amino acid sequence: CASSPRARVDGYTF.

CDR3: CSVEGFKTANTEAFF. The CDR3 nucleotides are TGCAGCGTTGAAGGCTTTAAGACAGCCAACACTGAAGCTTTCTTT. This sequence joins TRBV29-1 and TRBJ1-1; perhaps TRBD1 as D (5 bases). CDR3 length: 15 residues. V was pared by 1 base and J by 2 bases, with 14 bases between. Germline V gene lookup returns CDR1 SQVTM and CDR2 ANQGSEA.

CDR3 nucleotide sequence: TGTGCCAGCAGCCAAGACCCCCGACAGGGGGCATACAATGAGCAGTTCTTC. Its protein is CASSQDPRQGAYNEQFF. This chain connects TRBV14 to TRBJ2-1; 10 bases fit TRBD1. The length of the CDR3 is 17 residues. Germline lookup yields CDR1 SGHDN and CDR2 FVKESK. The V segment lost 0 bases and the J segment 4 bases; nucleotides outside the gene matches: 6.

The J gene is TRBJ1-2, the V gene TRBV4-3; D remains unclear. Germline loops: CDR1 LGHNA, CDR2 YSLEER. Trimming cost V 0 bases and J 4 bases, with 15 bases left between them. The CDR3 is made up of 16 amino acids. The CDR3: CASSQDREGPGYGYTF. The CDR3 DNA sequence: TGCGCCAGCAGCCAAGATCGGGAAGGGCCGGGCTATGGCTACACCTTC.

The chain is built from TRBV7-2 and TRBJ1-1; D is uncertain. V lost 2 bases, J lost 2 bases, and 9 bases lay in between. The length of the CDR3 is 14 residues. Germline V gives CDR1 SGHTA, CDR2 FQGNSA. The CDR3 loop is CASSLIAGNTEAFF. Here the CDR3 DNA reads TGTGCCAGCAGCTTAATTGCTGGAAACACTGAAGCTTTCTTT.

V gene TRBV7-9 combines with J gene TRBJ2-7, with 13 bases fitting TRBD2. The V gene end was trimmed by 1 base and the J gene end by 7 bases; junction bases not matched to a gene: 4. The CDR3 totals 15 residues. Germline V gives CDR1 SEHNR, CDR2 FQNEAQ (reference sequence). CDR3 region: CASSLGRTSGSEQYF. The CDR3 DNA is TGTGCCAGCAGCTTAGGTCGGACTAGCGGGAGTGAGCAGTACTTC.

This clone showed up just once. The rearrangement joins TRBV7-2 to TRBJ2-7, with 16 nucleotides matching TRBD2. V was clipped by 5 bases and J by 0 bases; unmatched bases: 7. Germline-derived CDR1 and CDR2 are SGHTA and FQGNSA. The CDR3 consists of 18 residues. This chain's CDR3 is CASSPQGLAGGSSYEQYF. The CDR3 DNA is TGTGCCAGCAGCCCACAGGGACTAGCGGGGGGGAGCTCCTACGAGCAGTACTTC. Filled out from reference TRBV7-2 and TRBJ2-7, the complete variable domain reads GAGVSQSPSNKVTEKGKDVELRCDPISGHTALYWYRQSLGQGLEFLIYFQGNSAPDKSGLPSDRFSAERTGGSVSTLTIQRTQQEDSAVYLCASSPQGLAGGSSYEQYFGPGTRLTVT.

The V call is TRBV11-2, the J call TRBJ2-3, with TRBD2 matching over 7 bases. V lost 5 bases and J lost 2; bases outside the gene matches: 13. This CDR3 region has 17 residues. Germline V lookup: CDR1 SGHAT, CDR2 FQNNGV. The CDR3 bases are TGTGCCAGCAGCCTAAACAGGACTAGGTGGCCCACAGATACGCAGTATTTT. Amino acids: CASSLNRTRWPTDTQYF.

This chain connects TRBV7-2 to TRBJ2-2; perhaps TRBD1 as D (5 bases). The CDR3 length is 13 residues. Germline assignment: CDR1 SGHTA and CDR2 FQGNSA. V shed 5 bases and J shed 3 bases, with 7 bases lying between them. The CDR3, as DNA: TGTGCCAGCAGCCGACAGCACACCGGGGAGCTGTTTTTT. It translates to CASSRQHTGELFF. The full variable domain, its missing parts supplied by reference TRBV7-2 and TRBJ2-2, is GAGVSQSPSNKVTEKGKDVELRCDPISGHTALYWYRQSLGQGLEFLIYFQGNSAPDKSGLPSDRFSAERTGGSVSTLTIQRTQQEDSAVYLCASSRQHTGELFFGEGSRLTVL.

This clone has only one observation. The chain's CDR3 is CASGLLHPRDGNQPQHF. The CDR3 region has the DNA TGTGCTAGTGGTTTGCTCCATCCTAGGGACGGTAATCAGCCCCAGCATTTT. V gene TRBV12-5 combines with J gene TRBJ1-5; TRBD1 might be the D (5 bases). CDR3 length: 17 amino acids. Trimming cost V 2 bases and J 4 bases, with 18 bases left between them. The germline gives CDR1 LGHNT, CDR2 FRNRAP.

The rearrangement links TRBV15 to TRBJ2-3; the match to TRBD2 covers 8 bases. The CDR3 runs 13 residues. CDR1 is LNHNV, CDR2 YYDKDF, per germline (reference sequence). With 9 bases clipped from V and 2 bases from J, the junction kept 4 bases outside the gene matches. The CDR3 DNA reads as TGTGCCACGGCGGGACTAGACACAGATACGCAGTATTTT. It encodes CATAGLDTDTQYF.